This T cell receptor (beta chain) was captured in a study of T cells in Graves' hyperthyroidism and ophthalmopathy. Germline loops: CDR1 SQVTM, CDR2 ANQGSEA. The CDR3 spans 14 residues. Trimming left V 8 bases short and J 4 bases short, with 18 bases between. Study-wide points: Using 13 V-J features, a model discriminated ophthalmopathy from stable hyperthyroidism. Model-based prediction identified ophthalmopathy a median 6.5 months prior to its onset. The blood repertoire included most of the expanded thyroid clonotypes above 0.001.

As for this clonotype: Its antigen is unknown.

Researchers took RNA transcripts and amplified the TCR beta CDR3 regions from them. The HTBI set primed first-round TCR CDR3 RT-PCR. TCRdb recomputed calls from the multiplex PCR reads with MiXCR, one row per CDR3 protein. The sample contains 650,000 to 800,000 distinct CDR3 sequences, 45% of which appear only once. This receptor was identified in an adult man with Graves' disease, either hyperthyroidism or ophthalmopathy (not recorded which). The V call is TRBV29-1, the J call TRBJ1-3; D is unresolved. Input material: peripheral blood or thyroid tissue (not recorded which). The CDR3 coding sequence is TGCAGCTTGGAATTCGGGCAAGAGGGAAACACCATATATTTT. It specifies CSLEFGQEGNTIYF. The whole variable domain, filled in from reference TRBV29-1 and TRBJ1-3, reads SAVISQKPSRDICQRGTSLTIQCQVDSQVTMMFWYRQQPGQSLTLIATANQGSEATYESGFVIDKFPISRPNLTFSTLTVSNMSPEDSSIYLCSLEFGQEGNTIYFGEGSWLTVV.